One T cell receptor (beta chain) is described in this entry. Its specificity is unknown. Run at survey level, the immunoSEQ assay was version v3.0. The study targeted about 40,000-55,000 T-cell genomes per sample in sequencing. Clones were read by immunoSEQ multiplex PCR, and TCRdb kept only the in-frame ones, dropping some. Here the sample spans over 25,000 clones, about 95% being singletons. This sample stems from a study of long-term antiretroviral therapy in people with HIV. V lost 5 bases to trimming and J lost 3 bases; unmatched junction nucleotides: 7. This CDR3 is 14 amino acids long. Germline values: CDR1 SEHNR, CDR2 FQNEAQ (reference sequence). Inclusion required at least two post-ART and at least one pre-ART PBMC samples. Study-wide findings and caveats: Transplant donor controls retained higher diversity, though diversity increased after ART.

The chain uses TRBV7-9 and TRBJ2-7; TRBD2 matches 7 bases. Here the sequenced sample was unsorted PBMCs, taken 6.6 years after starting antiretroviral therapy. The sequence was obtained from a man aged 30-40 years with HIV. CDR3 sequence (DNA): TGTGCCAGCAGCCCATCGCGGGGGAACTACGAGCAGTACTTC. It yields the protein CASSPSRGNYEQYF.